The source of this TCR beta chain is a study of blood T cell repertoires in COVID-19. About the study: Recovered status in Cohort 3 required two negative PCRs, clearance, or symptom resolution. T cells, B-cell-depleted T cells, or PBMCs provided the cDNA or gDNA that served as material. Acute and convalescent COVID-19 specimens originated in the United States, Italy and Spain.

For this clone: Additional DNA sequences in this sample encode the identical CDR3.

Unmatched junction bases numbered 2, after V lost 4 bases and J lost 1 base. This CDR3 is built from 13 residues. Germline V CDR1 and CDR2: SQVTM, ANQGSEA. The data were produced by immunoSEQ multiplex PCR, yet TCRdb's version contains in-frame clones alone and is incomplete. The sample has roughly 200,000 clones, around 86% seen once. The clonotype comes from a woman between 35 and 50 years old in a cohort exposed to, infected with or recovered from COVID-19 (not recorded which). The chain couples TRBV29-1 to TRBJ1-1; 8 bases align to TRBD1. Sequenced material: PBMCs or T cells enriched from blood (not recorded which). The CDR3 reads CSVADRENTEAFF. Written as DNA, the CDR3 is TGCAGCGTTGCGGACAGGGAGAACACTGAAGCTTTCTTT.